These 28 T cell receptor beta chains share one sample of origin, sequenced in a study of metastatic and nonmetastatic thyroid tumors. TCRdb re-analyzed the PCR reads through MiXCR. The sample has over 35,000 clones; around a sixth are singletons. Thyroid surgery was performed in patients who had received no treatment beforehand. The material sequenced was tumor tissue. The receptors come from a female donor with papillary thyroid cancer or a benign thyroid nodule (not recorded which). Some clones in this sample may be carry-over from other donors' samples.

There are many counts of this clone. Germline and junction disagree at one end, which may indicate a read error. The chain couples TRBV11-2 to TRBJ1-2; D gene uncertain. CDR3 length: 16 amino acids. Germline loops: CDR1 SGHAT, CDR2 FQNNGV. The CDR3 sequence is CVSSLDRASSNYGYTF. The CDR3 coding sequence is TGTGTCAGCAGCTTAGATCGGGCCTCAAGTAACTATGGCTACACCTTC.

In this sample, this clone turned up once. A clone one base away is much larger, so this may be a read error. This specimen includes other DNA sequences encoding the same CDR3. This chain joins TRBV30 and TRBJ2-2; TRBD1 matches 9 bases. Looked up from germline, CDR1 is GTSNPN and CDR2 is SVGIG (reference sequence). The J segment lost 6 bases and the V segment lost 5 bases, leaving 7 bases of the junction unmatched. The CDR3 has 14 amino acids. This chain's CDR3 is CAWPGQGNAGELFF. CDR3 nucleotide sequence: TGTGCCTGGCCGGGACAGGGTAACGCCGGGGAGCTGTTTTTT.

This clone has ten or more counts. The CDR3 DNA follows: TGTGCCAGCAGTGCCGGTGCGGGACGGGGGAACACTGAAGCTTTCTTT. Protein sequence: CASSAGAGRGNTEAFF. The chain links TRBV12-3 or TRBV12-4 to TRBJ1-1; D perhaps matches TRBD1 (5 bases). Between the trimmed V and J ends, which lost 5 bases and 1 base, there was a span of 17 bases. The length of the CDR3 is 16 residues.

This clone was found many times. A much larger clone is a single base away; this may be a read error. The chain combines TRBV30 with TRBJ1-2; TRBD1 matches 9 bases. The CDR3 length is 14 residues. Per the germline V gene, CDR1 is GTSNPN and CDR2 is SVGIG (reference sequence). J was trimmed by 1 base and V by 7 bases; bases with no gene match: 7. CDR3 sequence reads: CALNGDRDNYGYTF. CDR3 DNA sequence: TGTGCCTTGAACGGGGACAGGGATAACTATGGCTACACCTTC.

This clone was seen repeatedly, ten times or more. This chain's CDR3 is CASSLGTVIMNTEAFF. The CDR3 bases are TGTGCCAGCAGTTTGGGGACGGTCATCATGAACACTGAAGCTTTCTTT. The rearrangement joins TRBV28 to TRBJ1-1, with TRBD1 as a possible D gene (5 bases). Trimming pared 3 bases from V and 0 bases from J, leaving 14 bases between. CDR3 size: 16 residues. The germline V gene has CDR1 MDHEN and CDR2 SYDVKM. The full variable domain, rest sourced from reference TRBV28 and TRBJ1-1, is DVKVTQSSRYLVKRTGEKVFLECVQDMDHENMFWYRQDPGLGLRLIYFSYDVKMKEKGDIPEGYSVSREKKERFSLILESASTNQTSMYLCASSLGTVIMNTEAFFGQGTRLTVV.

In its sample, this clone was seen a few times. Written as DNA, the CDR3 is TGTGCCACCAGCTCGAAGGGGGCTGGAAACACCATATATTTT. Its translation: CATSSKGAGNTIYF. The gene calls are TRBV15 and TRBJ1-3; a possible D gene is TRBD1 (6 bases). The CDR3 loop spans 14 amino acids. V shed 5 bases and J shed 2 bases, with 10 bases lying between them. The V gene's germline CDR1 is LNHNV and CDR2 YYDKDF (reference sequence).

This clone came up many times. In DNA, the CDR3 is TGTGCCAGCAGTTTAATAGGCCCTGAAGCTTTCTTT. Translating gives CASSLIGPEAFF. The chain combines TRBV12-3 or TRBV12-4 with TRBJ1-1, with D uncertain. The CDR3 extends over 12 amino acids. Trimming left V 2 bases short and J 6 bases short, with 7 bases between.

This clone was observed at least ten times. This rearrangement joins TRBV20-1 to TRBJ1-1; D unclear. The CDR3 is 15 residues long. V was shortened by 3 bases and J by 1 base, with 15 bases between the two germline ends. Germline V CDR1 and CDR2: DFQATT, SNEGSKA (reference sequence). DNA of the CDR3: TGCAGTGCTAGCGTAAGCCACTCACCGAACACTGAAGCTTTCTTT. It is translated as CSASVSHSPNTEAFF.

This clone was found many times. The chain has TRBV18 and TRBJ2-1; D unclear. The CDR3 is 15 residues long. From germline, CDR1 is KGHSH and CDR2 LQKENI. V was trimmed by 5 bases and J by 1 base, leaving 12 bases between them. Here the CDR3 reads CASSITRISYNEQFF. The CDR3 DNA reads TGTGCCAGCTCAATCACCCGGATTTCCTACAATGAGCAGTTCTTC.

Ten or more counts support this clone. The V and J genes are TRBV20-1 and TRBJ2-7; no clear D gene. Germline V gene lookup returns CDR1 DFQATT and CDR2 SNEGSKA (reference sequence). This CDR3 region has 16 residues. Between the trimmed V and J ends, which lost 0 bases and 2 bases, there was a span of 17 bases. CDR3 sequence reads: CSARDPRIPSTYEQYF. The CDR3 DNA reads TGCAGTGCTAGAGACCCCCGAATCCCGAGTACCTACGAGCAGTACTTC.

This clone occurred many times. The V and J genes are TRBV7-9 and TRBJ2-2; tentative D call: TRBD2 (5 bases). This CDR3 has 15 amino acids. Trimming took off 5 bases at V and 6 bases at J, with 16 bases between the two ends. The germline V gene has CDR1 SEHNR and CDR2 FQNEAQ (reference sequence). The CDR3 loop is CASSVGMRASGELFF. DNA of the CDR3: TGTGCCAGCAGCGTAGGGATGCGGGCCTCCGGGGAGCTGTTTTTT.

A few counts support this clone. Since a much larger clone is just one base distant, this may be a read error. This chain connects TRBV6-1 to TRBJ2-1, with D perhaps matching TRBD1 or TRBD2 (5 bases each). CDR3 length: 12 amino acids. In germline, CDR1 is MNHNS, CDR2 SASEGT. The V gene lost 8 bases and the J gene lost 5 bases, with 10 bases spanning the gap. The CDR3 region is CASEGLNNEQFF. Here the CDR3 DNA reads TGTGCCAGCGAGGGGCTGAACAATGAGCAGTTCTTC.

This clone was detected many times. The DNA of the CDR3 is TGTGCCAGCACCAAGGACAGGGGCCAAAACATTCAGTACTTC. This codes for CASTKDRGQNIQYF. The chain uses TRBV6-1 and TRBJ2-4, with TRBD1 matching 9 bases. Trimming took 7 bases from V and 5 from J; bases not matched to a gene: 6. In germline, CDR1 is MNHNS, CDR2 SASEGT. The CDR3 has 14 amino acids.

On this clone: Mismatch with germline at one junction end may stem from a read error. V is TRBV27 and J is TRBJ2-5, with D tentatively TRBD1 or TRBD2 (5 bases each). This CDR3 has 15 residues. Germline V lookup: CDR1 MNHEY, CDR2 SMNVEV (reference sequence). The CDR3 DNA is TGTGCCAGCAGTGATTTAGAGGGAGTAGGGGAGACACAGTACTTC. Its translation: CASSDLEGVGETQYF.

This clone occurred many times. The V and J genes are TRBV25-1 and TRBJ1-2; 7 bases line up with TRBD1. Looked up from germline, CDR1 is MGHDK and CDR2 is SYGVNS. J gave up 7 bases and V 0 bases, and 11 bases lay outside the gene matches. The CDR3 runs to 16 residues. This CDR3 is CASSEYGAGGAGGYTF. For the CDR3, the DNA is TGTGCCAGCAGTGAATACGGCGCAGGGGGTGCGGGTGGCTACACCTTC.

The chain combines TRBV20-1 with TRBJ1-4; D is unresolved. The germline V gene has CDR1 DFQATT and CDR2 SNEGSKA (reference sequence). This CDR3 spans 12 amino acids. V lost 5 bases and J 8 bases, leaving 12 bases between the germline ends. The DNA for the CDR3 is TGCAGTGCTTTCCCATTAGGGGAAAAACTGTTTTTT. Its protein is CSAFPLGEKLFF.

This clone occurred many times. The chain links TRBV7-9 to TRBJ2-7; D may be TRBD2 (5 bases). CDR1 and CDR2 (germline): SEHNR, FQNEAQ (reference sequence). The CDR3 contains 15 residues. V was clipped by 5 bases and J by 2 bases, with 16 bases between them. Here the CDR3 DNA reads TGTGCCAGCAGCCTAATACGGGGATCCGCCTACGAGCAGTACTTC. It specifies CASSLIRGSAYEQYF.

This clone showed up just a few times. The chain is built from TRBV5-4 and TRBJ1-2; D unresolved. V was clipped by 0 bases and J by 8 bases, with 17 bases between them. The CDR3 is made up of 15 amino acids. Germline CDR1 SGHNT, CDR2 YYREEE (reference sequence). In DNA, the CDR3 is TGTGCCAGCAGCTTGGAGGGCCAGCCGGCGTACGGCTACACCTTC. Translated: CASSLEGQPAYGYTF.

On this clone itself: This may stem from a read error, because a much larger clone lies one nucleotide away. Here the CDR3 reads CASSIAASSCDQYF. The CDR3 DNA reads as TGTGCCAGTAGTATAGCAGCTAGCTCGTGCGATCAGTACTTC. The chain has TRBV19 and TRBJ2-7; the D gene is possibly TRBD2 (5 bases). The CDR3 length is 14 residues. Trimming cost V 1 base and J 10 bases, with 17 bases left between them. Per the germline V gene, CDR1 is LNHDA and CDR2 is SQIVND (reference sequence).

This clone was observed at least ten times. The chain employs TRBV19 and TRBJ2-1; tentatively, D is TRBD2 (5 bases). The CDR3 has 13 amino acids. Trimming took off 5 bases at V and 14 bases at J, with 19 bases between the two ends. Germline V gives CDR1 LNHDA, CDR2 SQIVND (reference sequence). CDR3 in amino acids: CASSPSDGIGKFF. The CDR3 coding sequence is TGTGCCAGTAGTCCAAGTGACGGGATCGGGAAGTTCTTC.

The table lists this clone with many counts. The rearrangement uses TRBV20-1 and TRBJ2-3, with 15 bases aligning to TRBD2. Germline V gives CDR1 DFQATT, CDR2 SNEGSKA (reference sequence). This CDR3 has 15 amino acids. J was trimmed by 4 bases and V by 3 bases; bases with no gene match: 2. Here the CDR3 reads CSASGLAGGPDTQYF. The CDR3 DNA sequence: TGCAGTGCTAGTGGACTAGCGGGAGGGCCAGATACGCAGTATTTT.

This clone was detected many times. This chain links TRBV4-3 with TRBJ2-2; D unresolved. Trimming removed 0 bases at V and 6 bases at J, with 11 bases between. Germline lookup yields CDR1 LGHNA and CDR2 YSLEER. The CDR3 sequence is 15 residues long. The CDR3 DNA follows: TGCGCCAGCAGCCAAGACTATGGGCGCCCCGGGGAGCTGTTTTTT. Amino acid sequence: CASSQDYGRPGELFF.

This clone occurred many times. CDR3 nucleotides: TGTGCCAGCAGCGCAAGGACAGGGGTAAACACTGAAGCTTTCTTT. This gives the protein CASSARTGVNTEAFF. The rearrangement joins TRBV7-8 to TRBJ1-1; TRBD1 matches at 9 bases. CDR1 is SGHVS, CDR2 FQNEAQ, per germline. V shed 5 bases and J 2 bases; nucleotides not matched to a gene: 6. The length of the CDR3 is 15 residues.

To note about this clone: This could be a read error, since a much larger clone is one nucleotide away. V gene TRBV6-1 combines with J gene TRBJ1-5, with D possibly being TRBD1 (5 bases). The CDR3 contains 15 residues. From germline, CDR1 is MNHNS and CDR2 SASEGT. Trimming took 5 bases from V and 6 from J, leaving 17 bases between them. The DNA for the CDR3 is TGTGCCAGCAGTCTTATTTGGGGCTTCAGTCAGCCCCAGCATTTT. Translated: CASSLIWGFSQPQHF.

Concerning this clone: With a much larger clone just one base away, this may be a read error. The V and J genes are TRBV6-1 and TRBJ2-7; D might be TRBD1 (6 bases). Germline values: CDR1 MNHNS, CDR2 SASEGT. V was shortened by 7 bases and J by 13 bases, with 20 bases between the two germline ends. The CDR3 is 12 amino acids. The CDR3 region is CASNQRDNPQYF. CDR3 coding DNA: TGTGCCAGCAATCAACGGGACAACCCTCAATACTTC.

V usage is TRBV5-1 and J usage is TRBJ2-2; 11 bases map to TRBD2. Germline V gene data show CDR1 as SGHRS and CDR2 as YFSETQ. The CDR3 runs to 15 residues. The trim removed 3 bases at V and 6 bases at J, leaving 4 bases unmatched. CDR3 residues: CASSSWTSGPGELFF. The CDR3 nucleotides are TGCGCCAGCAGCTCCTGGACTAGCGGGCCCGGGGAGCTGTTTTTT.

This clone appeared many times. The rearrangement uses TRBV7-2 and TRBJ1-2, with D hard to call. Trimming left V 5 bases short and J 0 bases short, with 7 bases between. CDR3 length: 13 residues. Germline V gives CDR1 SGHTA, CDR2 FQGNSA. The DNA for the CDR3 is TGTGCCAGCAGCCCGGATGCTAACTATGGCTACACCTTC. Residues: CASSPDANYGYTF.

A remark on this clone: One junction end disagrees with the germline gene, perhaps due to a read error. The rearrangement links TRBV5-1 to TRBJ2-7; D may be TRBD2 (5 bases). CDR1 and CDR2 from the germline V gene are SGHRS and YFSETQ. The CDR3 runs 15 residues. The CDR3 reads CASSTGVVSGYEHYF. Here the CDR3 DNA reads TGCGCCAGCAGCACCGGGGTCGTGAGCGGCTACGAGCATTACTTC.